This T cell receptor beta chain emerged from a study of blood T cell repertoires in COVID-19 (dated by TCRdb to the early 2020s). As for the study more broadly: The collaborator samples originated in the United States, Italy and Spain and spanned the acute and convalescent phases of COVID-19. A freely available public database, intended as a resource for researchers studying the immune response to SARS-CoV-2, is where the repertoires were released. The material from the prospective study consisted of cDNA or gDNA derived from T cells, B-cell-depleted T cells, or PBMCs. Subjects who had been exposed to COVID-19, were actively infected with it, or had recovered from it provided the deeply sampled blood TCRbeta repertoires that made up the dataset. Sample metadata almost always included a de-identified subject ID, COVID-19 status, age in years and sex. Where available, HLA class I and class II types were obtained from metadata supplied by the sample provider rather than from assay-based typing. Samples were obtained from the ongoing ImmuneRACE study (first 160 participants) and from about 1,300 subjects provided by 6 global collaborators. The paper's findings and limits, for the study overall: Clinical and demographic metadata were provided uncurated, with the amount varying by source and participant.

Each collaborating institution followed its own protocols to collect whole blood in K2EDTA tubes. For TCRbeta analysis, collaborator samples were shipped as frozen whole blood, as isolated PBMCs, or as DNA extracted from either sample type. In regard to this clone: Its antigen is still unknown. Qualities for individual bases were not recorded, and no much larger clone is one base off.

TCRbeta CDR3 regions were amplified from genomic DNA using the immunoSEQ Assay, a bias-controlled multiplex PCR. Per the authors' processing: The number of nucleated cells in each sample was estimated by amplification of reference gene primers within the assay. To quantify the absolute abundance of each unique TCRbeta CDR3 rearrangement, sequence reads were collapsed and filtered. Productive Simpson clonality was computed per sample as the square root of Simpson's diversity index over productive rearrangements. Entries here come from immuneACCESS through TCRdb and include only in-frame sequences with V and J called. Some clones fail to appear in such tables; in the studies checked, an unresolved V gene covers under half of the shortfall, and the cause of the remainder is unknown. That table supplies the V and J calls and clone size; D and trimming were determined from the DNA. The sample table lists 100,000 to 120,000 clones, 65% to 80% of them with a count of one. Roughly a fifth of the sample comes from the top ten.

V trim: 4 bases; J trim: 2 bases; unmatched bases: 10. As encoded in the germline V gene, CDR1 is SGHRS while CDR2 is YFSETQ. The CDR3, from cysteine to phenylalanine, totals 16 residues. Only the CDR3 DNA is retained, 48 bases long and in frame from the first base. The chain couples TRBV5-1 to TRBJ2-3, with 7 central nucleotides matching TRBD1. This sequence was found in a woman in her 70s with acute or convalescent COVID-19. Sequencing was done on a sample of peripheral blood. The CDR3 region reads CASSTHRGSPTDTQYF. The nucleotides are TGCGCCAGCAGCACGCACAGGGGATCCCCCACAGATACGCAGTATTTT.